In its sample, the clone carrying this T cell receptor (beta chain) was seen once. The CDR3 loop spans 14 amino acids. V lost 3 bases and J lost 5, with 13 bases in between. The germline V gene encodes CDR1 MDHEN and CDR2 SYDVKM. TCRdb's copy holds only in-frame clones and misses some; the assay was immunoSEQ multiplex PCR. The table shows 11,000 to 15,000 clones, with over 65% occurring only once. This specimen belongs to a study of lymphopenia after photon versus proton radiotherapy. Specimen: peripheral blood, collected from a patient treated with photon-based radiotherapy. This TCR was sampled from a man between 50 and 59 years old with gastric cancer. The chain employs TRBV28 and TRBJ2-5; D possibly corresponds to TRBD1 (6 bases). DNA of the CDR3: TGTGCCAGCAGTTTGACAGGTCTCTCTGAGACCCAGTACTTC. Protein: CASSLTGLSETQYF.